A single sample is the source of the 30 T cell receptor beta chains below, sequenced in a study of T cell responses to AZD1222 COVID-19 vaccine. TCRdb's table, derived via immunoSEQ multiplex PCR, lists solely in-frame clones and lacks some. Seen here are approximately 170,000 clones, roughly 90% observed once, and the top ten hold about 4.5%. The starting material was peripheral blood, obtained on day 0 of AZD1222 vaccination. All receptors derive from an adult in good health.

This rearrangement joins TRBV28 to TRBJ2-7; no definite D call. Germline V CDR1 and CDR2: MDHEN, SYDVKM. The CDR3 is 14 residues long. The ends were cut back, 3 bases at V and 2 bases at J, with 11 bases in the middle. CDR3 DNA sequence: TGTGCCAGCAGTTTCGGGCAGTCAGCCTACGAGCAGTACTTC. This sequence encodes CASSFGQSAYEQYF.

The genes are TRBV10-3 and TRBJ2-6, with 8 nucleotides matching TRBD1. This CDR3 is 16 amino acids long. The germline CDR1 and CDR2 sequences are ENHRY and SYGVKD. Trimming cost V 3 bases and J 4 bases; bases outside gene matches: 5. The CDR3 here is CAISDLTGVGANVLTF. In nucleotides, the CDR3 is TGTGCCATCAGTGATCTGACAGGGGTAGGGGCCAACGTCCTGACTTTC.

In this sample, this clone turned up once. The CDR3 loop reads CATSTGGDRRATQPQHF. CDR3 DNA sequence: TGTGCCACCAGCACCGGTGGGGACAGGAGGGCTACTCAGCCCCAGCATTTT. This chain uses TRBV15 with TRBJ1-5; 8 positions match TRBD1. The trim removed 4 bases at V and 6 bases at J, leaving 14 bases unmatched. The CDR3 runs to 17 residues. The V gene's germline CDR1 is LNHNV and CDR2 YYDKDF (reference sequence).

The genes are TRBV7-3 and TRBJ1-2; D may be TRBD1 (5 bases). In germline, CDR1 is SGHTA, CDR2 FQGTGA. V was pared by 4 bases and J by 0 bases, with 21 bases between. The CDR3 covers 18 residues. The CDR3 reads CASSSRPPGQNANYGYTF. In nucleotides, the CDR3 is TGTGCCAGCAGCTCACGGCCCCCGGGGCAGAACGCTAACTATGGCTACACCTTC.

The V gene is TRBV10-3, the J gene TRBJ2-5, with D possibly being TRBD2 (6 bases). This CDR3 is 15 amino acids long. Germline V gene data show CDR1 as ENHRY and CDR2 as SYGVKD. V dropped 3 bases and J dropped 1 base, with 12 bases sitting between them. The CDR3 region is CAISEGRHSQETQYF. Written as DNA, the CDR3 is TGTGCCATCAGTGAAGGGAGGCACTCCCAAGAGACCCAGTACTTC.

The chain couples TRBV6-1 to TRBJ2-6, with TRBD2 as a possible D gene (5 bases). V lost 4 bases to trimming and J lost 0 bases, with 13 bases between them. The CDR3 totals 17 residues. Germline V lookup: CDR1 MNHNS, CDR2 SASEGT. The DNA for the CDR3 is TGTGCCAGCAGTGCGGACTCTTACCTCTCTGGGGCCAACGTCCTGACTTTC. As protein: CASSADSYLSGANVLTF.

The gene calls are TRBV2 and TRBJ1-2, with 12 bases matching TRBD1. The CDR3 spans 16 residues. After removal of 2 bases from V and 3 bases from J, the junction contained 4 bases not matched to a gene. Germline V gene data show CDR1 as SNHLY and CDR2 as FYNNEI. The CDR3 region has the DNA TGTGCCAGCAGTGAAACGGGACAGGGGGCGTACTATGGCTACACCTTC. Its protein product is CASSETGQGAYYGYTF.

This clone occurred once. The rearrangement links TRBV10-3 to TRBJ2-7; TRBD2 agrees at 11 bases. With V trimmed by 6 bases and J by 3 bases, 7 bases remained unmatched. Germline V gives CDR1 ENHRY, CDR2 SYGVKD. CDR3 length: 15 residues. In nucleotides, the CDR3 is TGTGCCATCAGGGCCGGGACTAGCGGTGTCTACGAGCAGTACTTC. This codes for CAIRAGTSGVYEQYF.

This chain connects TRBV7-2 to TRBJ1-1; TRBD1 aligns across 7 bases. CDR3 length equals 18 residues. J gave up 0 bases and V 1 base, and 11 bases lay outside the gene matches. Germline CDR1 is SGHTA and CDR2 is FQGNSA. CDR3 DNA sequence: TGTGCCAGCAGCTTAGAATATTGGGCAGGGGGAATGAACACTGAAGCTTTCTTT. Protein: CASSLEYWAGGMNTEAFF.

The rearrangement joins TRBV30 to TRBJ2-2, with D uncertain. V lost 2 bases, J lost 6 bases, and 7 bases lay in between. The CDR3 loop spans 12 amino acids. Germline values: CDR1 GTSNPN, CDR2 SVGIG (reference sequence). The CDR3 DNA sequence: TGTGCCTGGAGTCCGTCGTCCGGGGAGCTGTTTTTT. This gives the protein CAWSPSSGELFF. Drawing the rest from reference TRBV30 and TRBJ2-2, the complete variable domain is SQTIHQWPATLVQPVGSPLSLECTVEGTSNPNLYWYRQAAGRGLQLLFYSVGIGQISSEVPQNLSASRPQDRQFILSSKKLLLSDSGFYLCAWSPSSGELFFGEGSRLTVL.

This chain's CDR3 is CASSLRGAGVNEQFF. CDR3 nucleotides: TGTGCCAGCAGCTTGAGAGGGGCAGGGGTGAATGAGCAGTTCTTC. The V gene is TRBV5-4, the J gene TRBJ2-1, with D possibly matching TRBD1 (6 bases). This CDR3 region has 15 residues. V was clipped by 1 base and J by 7 bases, with 15 bases between them. Germline V gives CDR1 SGHNT, CDR2 YYREEE (reference sequence). Variable domain in full (rest from reference TRBV5-4 and TRBJ2-1): ETGVTQSPTHLIKTRGQQVTLRCSSQSGHNTVSWYQQALGQGPQFIFQYYREEENGRGNFPPRFSGLQFPNYSSELNVNALELDDSALYLCASSLRGAGVNEQFFGPGTRLTVL.

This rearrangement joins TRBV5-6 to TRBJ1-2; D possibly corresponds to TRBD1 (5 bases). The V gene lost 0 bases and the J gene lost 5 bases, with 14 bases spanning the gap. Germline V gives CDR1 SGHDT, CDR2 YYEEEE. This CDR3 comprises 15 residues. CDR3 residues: CASSLGPTVDYGYTF. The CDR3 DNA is TGTGCCAGCAGCTTGGGCCCGACAGTTGATTATGGCTACACCTTC.

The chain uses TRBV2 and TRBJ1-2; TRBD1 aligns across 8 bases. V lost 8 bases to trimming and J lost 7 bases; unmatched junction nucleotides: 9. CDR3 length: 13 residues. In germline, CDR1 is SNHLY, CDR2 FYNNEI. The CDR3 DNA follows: TGTGCCAGCCAACGCCCCACAGGGGGTGGCTACACCTTC. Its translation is CASQRPTGGGYTF.

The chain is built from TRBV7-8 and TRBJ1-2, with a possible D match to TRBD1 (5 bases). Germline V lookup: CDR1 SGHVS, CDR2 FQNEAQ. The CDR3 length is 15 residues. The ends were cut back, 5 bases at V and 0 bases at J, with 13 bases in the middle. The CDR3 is CASSRGTVTNYGYTF. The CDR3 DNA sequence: TGTGCCAGCAGCCGAGGGACCGTGACTAACTATGGCTACACCTTC.

CDR3 in DNA: TGTGCCAGCAGTGAACGGCCACAGAACACTGAAGCTTTCTTT. Translation gives CASSERPQNTEAFF. The V call is TRBV2, the J call TRBJ1-1; D ambiguous. The CDR3 has 14 amino acids. Trimming left V 2 bases short and J 1 base short, with 8 bases between. Germline assignment: CDR1 SNHLY and CDR2 FYNNEI.

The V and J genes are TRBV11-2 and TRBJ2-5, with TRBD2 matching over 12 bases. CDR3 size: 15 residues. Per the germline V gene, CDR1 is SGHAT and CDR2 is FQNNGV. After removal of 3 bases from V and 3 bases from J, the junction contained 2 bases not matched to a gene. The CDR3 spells CASSFGLAGKETQYF. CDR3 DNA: TGTGCCAGCAGCTTCGGACTAGCGGGGAAAGAGACCCAGTACTTC.

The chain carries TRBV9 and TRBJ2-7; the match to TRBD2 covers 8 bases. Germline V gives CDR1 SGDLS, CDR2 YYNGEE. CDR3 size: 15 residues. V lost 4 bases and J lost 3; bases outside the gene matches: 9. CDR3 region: CASSPRVAGNYEQYF. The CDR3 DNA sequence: TGTGCCAGCAGCCCCCGGGTAGCGGGAAACTACGAGCAGTACTTC.

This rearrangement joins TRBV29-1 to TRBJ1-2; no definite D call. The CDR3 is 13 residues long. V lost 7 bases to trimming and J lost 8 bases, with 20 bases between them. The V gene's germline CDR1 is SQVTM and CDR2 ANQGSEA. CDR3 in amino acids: CSALTPAPLGYTF. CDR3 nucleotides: TGCAGCGCATTGACACCCGCACCGCTCGGCTACACCTTC.

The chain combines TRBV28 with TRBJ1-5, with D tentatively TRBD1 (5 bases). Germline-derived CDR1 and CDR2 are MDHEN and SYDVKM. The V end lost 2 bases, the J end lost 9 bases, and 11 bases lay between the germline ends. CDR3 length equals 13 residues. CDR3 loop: CASSLGGARPQHF. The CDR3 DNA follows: TGTGCCAGCAGTTTAGGAGGGGCGCGGCCCCAGCATTTT.

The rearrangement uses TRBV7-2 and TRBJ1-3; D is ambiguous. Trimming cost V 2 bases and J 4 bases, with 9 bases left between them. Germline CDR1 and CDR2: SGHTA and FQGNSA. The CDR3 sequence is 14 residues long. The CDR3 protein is CASSLRMEGNTIYF. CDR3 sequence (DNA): TGTGCCAGCAGCTTACGGATGGAGGGAAACACCATATATTTT.

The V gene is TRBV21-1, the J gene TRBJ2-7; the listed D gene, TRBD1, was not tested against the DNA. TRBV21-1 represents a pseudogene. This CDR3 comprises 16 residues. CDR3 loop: CASSRGEQGLAYEQYF. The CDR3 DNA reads TGTGCCAGCAGCAGAGGGGAACAGGGGTTAGCCTACGAGCAGTACTTC.

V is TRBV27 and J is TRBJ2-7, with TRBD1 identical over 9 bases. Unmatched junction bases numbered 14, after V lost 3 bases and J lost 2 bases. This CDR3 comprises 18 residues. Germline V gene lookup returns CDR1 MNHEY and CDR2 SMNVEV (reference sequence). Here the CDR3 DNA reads TGTGCCAGCAGTTTTCAGTATCGGTGGGGACAGGGAACCTACGAGCAGTACTTC. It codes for CASSFQYRWGQGTYEQYF.

The CDR3 nucleotides read TGCGCCAGCAGTGAGGGGACTAGCGGGAGGGGAATAAATACGCAGTATTTT. Encoded protein: CASSEGTSGRGINTQYF. The chain combines TRBV10-2 with TRBJ2-3; 16 bases line up with TRBD2. Germline values: CDR1 WSHSY, CDR2 SAAADI. Trimming took 2 bases from V and 7 from J; bases not matched to a gene: 6. CDR3 length: 17 residues.

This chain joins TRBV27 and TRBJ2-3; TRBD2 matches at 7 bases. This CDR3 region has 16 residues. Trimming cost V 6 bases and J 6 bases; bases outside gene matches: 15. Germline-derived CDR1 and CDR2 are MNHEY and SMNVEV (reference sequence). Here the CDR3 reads CASRRLGGRGIDTQYF. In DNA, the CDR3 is TGTGCCAGCAGGAGACTAGGAGGGAGGGGTATTGATACGCAGTATTTT.

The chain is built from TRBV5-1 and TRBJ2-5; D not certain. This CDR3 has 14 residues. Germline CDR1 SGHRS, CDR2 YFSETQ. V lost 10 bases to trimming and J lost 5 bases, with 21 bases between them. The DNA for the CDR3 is TGCGCCCTACCTTTTCCCCCACCCACCGAGACCCAGTACTTC. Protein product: CALPFPPPTETQYF. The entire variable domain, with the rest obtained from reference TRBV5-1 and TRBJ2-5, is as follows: KAGVTQTPRYLIKTRGQQVTLSCSPISGHRSVSWYQQTPGQGLQFLFEYFSETQRNKGNFPGRFSGRQFSNSRSEMNVSTLELGDSALYLCALPFPPPTETQYFGPGTRLLVL.

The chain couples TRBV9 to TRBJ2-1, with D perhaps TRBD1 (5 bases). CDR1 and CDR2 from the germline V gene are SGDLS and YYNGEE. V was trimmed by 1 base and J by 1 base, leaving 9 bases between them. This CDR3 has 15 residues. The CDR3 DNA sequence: TGTGCCAGCAGCGTAAGTCAGGGATCCTACAATGAGCAGTTCTTC. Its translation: CASSVSQGSYNEQFF.

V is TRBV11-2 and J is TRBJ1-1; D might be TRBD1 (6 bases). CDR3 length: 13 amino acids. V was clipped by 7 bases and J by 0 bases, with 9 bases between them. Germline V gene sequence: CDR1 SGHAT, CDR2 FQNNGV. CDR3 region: CASKGQLNTEAFF. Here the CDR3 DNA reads TGTGCCAGCAAGGGACAATTGAACACTGAAGCTTTCTTT.

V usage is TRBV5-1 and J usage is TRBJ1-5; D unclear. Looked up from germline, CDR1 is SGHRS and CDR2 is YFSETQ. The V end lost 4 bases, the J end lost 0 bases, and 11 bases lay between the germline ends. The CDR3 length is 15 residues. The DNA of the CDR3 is TGCGCCAGCAGCATTCAAGGAGATAGCAATCAGCCCCAGCATTTT. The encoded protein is CASSIQGDSNQPQHF.

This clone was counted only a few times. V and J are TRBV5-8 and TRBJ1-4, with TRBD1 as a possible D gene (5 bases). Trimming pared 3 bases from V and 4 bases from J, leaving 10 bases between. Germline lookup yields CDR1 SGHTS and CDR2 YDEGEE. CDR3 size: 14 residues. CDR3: CASSSGRSNEKLFF. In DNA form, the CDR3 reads TGTGCCAGCAGCTCGGGACGGAGTAATGAAAAACTGTTTTTT.

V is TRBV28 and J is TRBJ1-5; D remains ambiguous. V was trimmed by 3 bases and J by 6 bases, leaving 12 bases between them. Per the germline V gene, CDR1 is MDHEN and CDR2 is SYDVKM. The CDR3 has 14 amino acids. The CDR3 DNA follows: TGTGCCAGCAGTTTGGGTGAAGTCCCTCAGCCCCAGCATTTT. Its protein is CASSLGEVPQPQHF.